These 27 T cell receptor beta chains were all obtained from the same sample, sequenced in a study of cytomegalovirus exposure and HLA in healthy donors. The study ran its PCR with 60 Vbeta and 13 Jbeta primers. Produced via immunoSEQ multiplex PCR; TCRdb's table is partial and in-frame only. The table records over 100,000 clones, 79% of them present only once. What was sequenced was PBMCs. All receptors come from a woman aged 18-35 years in good health and CMV-seropositive.

The chain couples TRBV7-6 to TRBJ1-4; D is unresolved. V was pared by 5 bases and J by 8 bases, with 15 bases between. Germline CDR1 reads SGHVS; CDR2 reads FNYEAQ. The CDR3 spans 14 residues. CDR3 DNA sequence: TGTGCCAGCAGCCCCTACACCGGAGGGGAAAAACTGTTTTTT. As protein: CASSPYTGGEKLFF. The variable domain in full, with the rest retrieved from reference TRBV7-6 and TRBJ1-4, is GAGVSQSPRYKVTKRGQDVALRCDPISGHVSLYWYRQALGQGPEFLTYFNYEAQQDKSGLPNDRFSAERPEGSISTLTIQRTEQRDSAMYRCASSPYTGGEKLFFGSGTQLSVL.

This chain joins TRBV28 and TRBJ1-3; D is possibly TRBD1 (6 bases). Germline V gene data show CDR1 as MDHEN and CDR2 as SYDVKM. Deletions cut 4 bases from V and 4 bases from J, with 14 bases between. The CDR3 runs to 15 residues. The CDR3 coding sequence is TGTGCCAGCAGTTCCCTCGGGGGGCGAGGAAACACCATATATTTT. It translates to CASSSLGGRGNTIYF.

The gene calls are TRBV5-1 and TRBJ2-1, with a possible D match to TRBD2 (6 bases). CDR3 size: 14 residues. V lost 9 bases and J lost 0, with 13 bases in between. Germline CDR1 reads SGHRS; CDR2 reads YFSETQ. This CDR3 reads CATRGGVSYNEQFF. DNA for the CDR3: TGCGCCACCCGGGGAGGTGTCTCCTACAATGAGCAGTTCTTC.

This clone was seen only a few times. The CDR3 here is CAWSVGAGELFF. In DNA, the CDR3 is TGTGCCTGGAGTGTGGGCGCCGGGGAGCTGTTTTTT. The chain links TRBV30 to TRBJ2-2; D call uncertain. Trimming took 0 bases from V and 6 from J, leaving 5 bases between them. This CDR3 is built from 12 residues. Germline V CDR1 and CDR2: GTSNPN, SVGIG (reference sequence).

This sequence joins TRBV2 and TRBJ2-7; a possible D gene is TRBD1 (6 bases). Trimming took off 9 bases at V and 6 bases at J, with 18 bases between the two ends. Germline V gene data show CDR1 as SNHLY and CDR2 as FYNNEI. This CDR3 has 13 residues. The CDR3 loop is CASWDIPGSEQYF. The CDR3 nucleotides read TGTGCCAGTTGGGACATCCCGGGTAGCGAGCAGTACTTC.

The chain recombines TRBV4-1 with TRBJ2-1; D is undetermined. Germline V gene sequence: CDR1 MGHRA, CDR2 YSYEKL. The V gene lost 0 bases and the J gene lost 1 base, with 10 bases spanning the gap. This CDR3 spans 16 amino acids. The CDR3 spells CASSQENQLSYNEQFF. CDR3 bases: TGCGCCAGCAGCCAAGAAAACCAGTTATCCTACAATGAGCAGTTCTTC.

This chain joins TRBV5-1 and TRBJ2-2, with 11 bases fitting TRBD1. Germline V gene sequence: CDR1 SGHRS, CDR2 YFSETQ. V shed 7 bases and J 6 bases; nucleotides not matched to a gene: 5. The CDR3 loop spans 14 amino acids. The CDR3 DNA is TGCGCCAGCTTACGGACAGGGGGCCCCGGGGAGCTGTTTTTT. Its translation: CASLRTGGPGELFF.

J is TRBJ2-5 and V is TRBV6-5; maybe TRBD1 (7 bases). The germline V gene has CDR1 MNHEY and CDR2 SVGAGI. The length of the CDR3 is 15 residues. V lost 5 bases and J 5 bases, leaving 18 bases between the germline ends. The CDR3 region has the DNA TGTGCCAGCAGTAAAAGGAGGGGGCAAGAGGAGACCCAGTACTTC. Its protein product is CASSKRRGQEETQYF.

This clone was seen once. This chain connects TRBV5-1 to TRBJ2-3; 10 nucleotides match TRBD2. CDR3 length equals 17 residues. Looked up from germline, CDR1 is SGHRS and CDR2 is YFSETQ. V was clipped by 4 bases and J by 1 base; unmatched bases: 9. The CDR3 region is CASSLGLADRGTDTQYF. The CDR3 bases are TGCGCCAGCAGCCTAGGACTAGCGGATAGAGGCACAGATACGCAGTATTTT.

This clone has a single count. The chain links TRBV11-1 to TRBJ2-7; a weak D match, TRBD2 (6 bases). The V gene lost 2 bases and the J gene lost 6 bases, with 14 bases spanning the gap. The CDR3 is 14 amino acids. Per the germline V gene, CDR1 is SGHAT and CDR2 is FQDESV (reference sequence). The CDR3 loop is CASSLSGEGIEQYF. The CDR3 DNA reads TGTGCCAGCAGCTTATCGGGAGAGGGTATCGAGCAGTACTTC. Combining the CDR3 with reference TRBV11-1 and TRBJ2-7 gives the whole variable domain EAEVAQSPRYKITEKSQAVAFWCDPISGHATLYWYRQILGQGPELLVQFQDESVVDDSQLPKDRFSAERLKGVDSTLKIQPAELGDSAMYLCASSLSGEGIEQYFGPGTRLTVT.

The rearrangement uses TRBV11-2 and TRBJ1-1; tentative D call: TRBD1 (6 bases). The V end lost 3 bases, the J end lost 1 base, and 9 bases lay between the germline ends. Germline lookup yields CDR1 SGHAT and CDR2 FQNNGV. This CDR3 comprises 14 residues. The CDR3 DNA sequence: TGTGCCAGCAGCTTGGGCAGGGGGAACACTGAAGCTTTCTTT. It specifies CASSLGRGNTEAFF. Full variable domain (outside the CDR3, taken from reference TRBV11-2 and TRBJ1-1): EAGVAQSPRYKIIEKRQSVAFWCNPISGHATLYWYQQILGQGPKLLIQFQNNGVVDDSQLPKDRFSAERLKGVDSTLKIQPAKLEDSAVYLCASSLGRGNTEAFFGQGTRLTVV.

In DNA form, the CDR3 reads TGTGCCACCAGCACATTAGCGGGGGCCTACGAGCAGTACTTC. Translated: CATSTLAGAYEQYF. The chain couples TRBV15 to TRBJ2-7; TRBD2 matches at 9 bases. Germline values: CDR1 LNHNV, CDR2 YYDKDF (reference sequence). Trimming at V came to 4 bases and at J to 2 bases, leaving 3 bases not matched to a gene. The CDR3 covers 14 residues.

A single count supports this clone. In DNA, the CDR3 is TGTGCCAGCAGTTTATCGGGGACAGGCTATGGCTACACCTTC. It is translated as CASSLSGTGYGYTF. This chain joins TRBV28 and TRBJ1-2; TRBD1 matches at 8 bases. CDR3 length: 14 amino acids. In germline, CDR1 is MDHEN, CDR2 SYDVKM. With V trimmed by 1 base and J by 4 bases, 2 bases remained unmatched.

The chain recombines TRBV6-6 with TRBJ2-5, with a possible D match to TRBD1 (5 bases). Per the germline V gene, CDR1 is MNHNY and CDR2 is SVGAGI (reference sequence). V was trimmed by 2 bases and J by 4 bases, leaving 11 bases between them. This CDR3 has 14 amino acids. The CDR3 reads CASSYGAAVETQYF. For the CDR3, the DNA is TGTGCCAGCAGTTACGGGGCTGCCGTAGAGACCCAGTACTTC.

The table lists this clone with a count of one. This chain joins TRBV5-5 and TRBJ1-2; 11 bases fit TRBD1. The CDR3 has 16 amino acids. CDR1 and CDR2 (germline): SGHKS, YYEKEE (reference sequence). V lost 0 bases to trimming and J lost 6 bases; unmatched junction nucleotides: 7. CDR3: CASSLAPWTGGHGYTF. The DNA of the CDR3 is TGTGCCAGCAGCTTGGCCCCCTGGACAGGGGGCCATGGCTACACCTTC.

The chain carries TRBV30 and TRBJ2-2; no clear D. Trimming removed 0 bases from V and 6 bases from J, with 5 bases in between. The CDR3 runs to 12 residues. The V gene's germline CDR1 is GTSNPN and CDR2 SVGIG (reference sequence). CDR3 DNA sequence: TGTGCCTGGAGTGTTGAGGCCGGGGAGCTGTTTTTT. It codes for CAWSVEAGELFF.

This clone was counted a few times. The chain uses TRBV2 and TRBJ2-3; no reliable D call. Per germline, CDR1 SNHLY and CDR2 FYNNEI. V was clipped by 10 bases and J by 2 bases, with 13 bases between them. This CDR3 has 13 residues. This CDR3 is CATNPQFTDTQYF. CDR3 sequence (DNA): TGTGCCACCAATCCCCAGTTCACAGATACGCAGTATTTT.

The chain joins TRBV9 to TRBJ1-2; D gene uncertain. The CDR3 length is 13 residues. V was clipped by 2 bases and J by 1 base, with 6 bases between them. Germline CDR1 SGDLS, CDR2 YYNGEE. The CDR3: CASSVSFNYGYTF. The CDR3 bases are TGTGCCAGCAGCGTGAGCTTTAACTATGGCTACACCTTC. The full variable domain, its missing parts supplied by reference TRBV9 and TRBJ1-2, is DSGVTQTPKHLITATGQRVTLRCSPRSGDLSVYWYQQSLDQGLQFLIQYYNGEERAKGNILERFSAQQFPDLHSELNLSSLELGDSALYFCASSVSFNYGYTFGSGTRLTVV.

This rearrangement joins TRBV11-2 to TRBJ2-5, with 7 bases that match TRBD1. The end of the DNA fits TRBJ2-7 better, so the J call may be wrong. The CDR3 is 15 residues long. Germline V CDR1 and CDR2: SGHAT, FQNNGV. CDR3 amino acids: CASSLVTGEFYEQYF. CDR3 nucleotide sequence: TGTGCCAGCAGCCTAGTAACAGGGGAATTCTACGAGCAGTACTTC.

This chain joins TRBV7-3 and TRBJ2-1, with D tentatively TRBD2 (6 bases). Trimming shortened V by 4 bases and J by 6 bases, and 19 bases separated the two germline ends. CDR1 and CDR2 from the germline V gene are SGHTA and FQGTGA. This CDR3 spans 16 amino acids. The CDR3: CASSSVFWGRPNEQFF. Written as DNA, the CDR3 is TGTGCCAGCAGCTCGGTGTTTTGGGGGAGGCCCAATGAGCAGTTCTTC.

In this sample, this clone turned up once. The chain couples TRBV7-3 to TRBJ2-1; 12 positions agree with TRBD1. The germline CDR1 and CDR2 sequences are SGHTA and FQGTGA. Germline trimming cut 3 bases from V and 7 bases from J; bases unmatched to any gene: 10. The CDR3 consists of 17 residues. The CDR3 is CASSLERGQGARNEQFF. As DNA, the CDR3 is TGTGCCAGCAGCTTGGAGAGGGGACAGGGGGCGCGTAATGAGCAGTTCTTC.

This chain joins TRBV6-4 and TRBJ2-3; 7 nucleotides align to TRBD1. This CDR3 has 13 amino acids. J was trimmed by 8 bases and V by 4 bases; bases with no gene match: 6. CDR1 is MRHNA and CDR2 is SNTAGT in the germline V gene. In nucleotides, the CDR3 is TGTGCCAGCAGTGCCGACAGGGAAGGTACGCAGTATTTT. This translates into CASSADREGTQYF.

The chain is built from TRBV5-1 and TRBJ2-7; D remains unclear. The V end was cut by 4 bases, the J end by 2 bases, with 10 bases between. The length of the CDR3 is 13 residues. Germline V lookup: CDR1 SGHRS, CDR2 YFSETQ. CDR3: CASSLSVAYEQYF. CDR3 nucleotide sequence: TGCGCCAGCAGCCTCAGCGTAGCCTACGAGCAGTACTTC.

This chain connects TRBV9 to TRBJ2-7; D gene ambiguous. CDR1 and CDR2 (germline): SGDLS, YYNGEE. This CDR3 region has 15 residues. Deletions cut 4 bases from V and 0 bases from J, with 14 bases between. CDR3 sequence reads: CASSPTLSLSYEQYF. The CDR3 DNA reads TGTGCCAGCAGCCCAACTCTTAGTCTCTCCTACGAGCAGTACTTC.

This chain connects TRBV5-1 to TRBJ1-1; no clear D. Looked up from germline, CDR1 is SGHRS and CDR2 is YFSETQ. V was trimmed by 0 bases and J by 3 bases, leaving 9 bases between them. This CDR3 spans 14 amino acids. The CDR3 sequence is CASSLGAGDTEAFF. The CDR3 nucleotides read TGCGCCAGCAGCTTGGGGGCCGGGGACACTGAAGCTTTCTTT.

Note on this clone: The junction and the germline gene differ at one end; a read error may be behind it. The V gene is TRBV7-9, the J gene TRBJ2-7; TRBD2 aligns across 7 bases. CDR1 is SEHNR, CDR2 FQNEAQ, per germline (reference sequence). The CDR3 consists of 15 residues. The CDR3 DNA follows: TGTTCCAGCAGCTCGACCGGACTAGGTAGCTACGAGCAGTACTTC. Residues: CSSSSTGLGSYEQYF.

CDR3 protein: CASSYLRGSSYEQYF. DNA of the CDR3: TGTGCCAGCAGTTACCTCCGGGGTAGCTCCTACGAGCAGTACTTC. This chain connects TRBV6-6 to TRBJ2-7, with D possibly TRBD2 on 5 matching bases. The CDR3 runs to 15 residues. The V gene lost 2 bases and the J gene lost 0 bases, with 11 bases spanning the gap. Germline V lookup: CDR1 MNHNY, CDR2 SVGAGI (reference sequence).